This TCR beta chain derives from a study of early T cells in non-severe SARS-CoV-2 infection. Whole-study context: RNA in bulk from unsorted whole blood was sequenced, and chains were unpaired.

Germline loops: CDR1 DFQATT, CDR2 SNEGSKA (reference sequence). The V end lost 4 bases, the J end lost 2 bases, and 12 bases lay between the germline ends. This CDR3 is built from 14 residues. Individual cDNA molecules carried attached unique molecular identifiers. TCRdb analysed the 5' RACE reads with MiXCR anew, one entry per CDR3 protein. This repertoire shows around 81,000 distinct CDR3 sequences, more than 13% found once; its top ten account for 9.5% to 12%. The chain uses TRBV20-1 and TRBJ2-1, with a tentative D call TRBD1 (6 bases). The clonotype originates from an adult who was a healthcare worker with PCR-confirmed SARS-CoV-2 infection or an uninfected control (not recorded which). Sequenced input: whole blood. This CDR3 is CSATQGGTYNEQFF. In DNA, the CDR3 is TGCAGTGCTACTCAAGGGGGTACCTACAATGAGCAGTTCTTC.